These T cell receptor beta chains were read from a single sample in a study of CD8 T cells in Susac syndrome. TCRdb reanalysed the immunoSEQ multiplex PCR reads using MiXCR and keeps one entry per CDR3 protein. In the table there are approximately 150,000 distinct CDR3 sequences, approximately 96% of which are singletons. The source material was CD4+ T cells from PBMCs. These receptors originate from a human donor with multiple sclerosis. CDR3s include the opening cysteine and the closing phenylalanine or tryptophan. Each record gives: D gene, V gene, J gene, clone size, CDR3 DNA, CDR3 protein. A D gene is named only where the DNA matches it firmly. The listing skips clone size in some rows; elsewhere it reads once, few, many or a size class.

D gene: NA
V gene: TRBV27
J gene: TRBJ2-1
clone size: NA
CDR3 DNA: TGTGCCAGCAGTTCCCACCCGACTAAGCAGTTCTTC
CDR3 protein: CASSSHPTKQFF

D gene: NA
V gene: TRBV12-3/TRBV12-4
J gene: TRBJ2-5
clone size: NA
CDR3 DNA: TGTGCCAGCAGTTTCAGGGCCCAAGAGACCCAGTACTTC
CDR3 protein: CASSFRAQETQYF

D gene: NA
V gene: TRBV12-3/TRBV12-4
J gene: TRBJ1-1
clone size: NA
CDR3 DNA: TGTGCCAGCAGTTTAGGGCGGCAAGTCGGGAACACTGAAGCTTTCTTT
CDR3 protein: CASSLGRQVGNTEAFF

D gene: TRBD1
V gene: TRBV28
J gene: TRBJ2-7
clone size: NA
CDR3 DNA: TGTGCCAGCAGACGCTATGGACAGGGGGGGAACTACGAGCAGTACTTC
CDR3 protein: CASRRYGQGGNYEQYF

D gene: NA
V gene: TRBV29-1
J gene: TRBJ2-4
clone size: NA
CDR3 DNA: TGCAGCGCCAGGGGCAGGGGGGGAAACATTCAGTACTTC
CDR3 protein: CSARGRGGNIQYF

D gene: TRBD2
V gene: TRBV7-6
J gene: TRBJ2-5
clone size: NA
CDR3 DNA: TGTGCCAGCAGCTTCTTCGCCCCGGGGGGATCAGAGACCCAGTACTTC
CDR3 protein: CASSFFAPGGSETQYF

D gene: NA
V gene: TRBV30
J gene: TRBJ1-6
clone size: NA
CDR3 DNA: TGTGCCTGGAGTGTAAGTGATAATTCACCCCTCCACTTT
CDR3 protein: CAWSVSDNSPLHF

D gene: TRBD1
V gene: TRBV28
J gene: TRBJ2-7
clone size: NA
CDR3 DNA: TGTGCCAGCAGGTCACCCTCGTCAGGGGGCTGGGTGCAGTACTTC
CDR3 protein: CASRSPSSGGWVQYF

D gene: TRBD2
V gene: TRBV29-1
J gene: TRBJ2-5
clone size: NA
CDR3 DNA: TGCAGCGTTGAAGATAGGTCGCTAGCGGGGGTGGCAATGACCCAGTACTTC
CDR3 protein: CSVEDRSLAGVAMTQYF

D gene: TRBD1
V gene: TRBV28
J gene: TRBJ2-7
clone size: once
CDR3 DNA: TGTGCCAGCAGTTCGGCCGGGACAGGGAGGTACGAGCAGTACTTC
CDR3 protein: CASSSAGTGRYEQYF

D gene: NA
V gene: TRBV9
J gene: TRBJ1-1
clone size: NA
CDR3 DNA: TGTGCCAGCAGCGCAAGGGTGGACACTGAAGCTTTCTTT
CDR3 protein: CASSARVDTEAFF

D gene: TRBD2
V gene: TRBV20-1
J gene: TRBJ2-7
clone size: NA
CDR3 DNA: TGCAGTGCTCCGCGACTAGCGGGATACGAGCAGTACTTC
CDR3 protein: CSAPRLAGYEQYF

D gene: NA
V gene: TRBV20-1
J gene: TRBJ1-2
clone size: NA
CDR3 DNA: TGCAGTGCTAGAAAACCGAAGGGGGGATTAAACTATGGCTACACCTTC
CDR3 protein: CSARKPKGGLNYGYTF

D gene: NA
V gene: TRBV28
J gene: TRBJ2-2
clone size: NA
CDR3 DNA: TGTGCCAGCAGTCTATACACGAACACCGGGGAGCTGTTTTTT
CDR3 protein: CASSLYTNTGELFF

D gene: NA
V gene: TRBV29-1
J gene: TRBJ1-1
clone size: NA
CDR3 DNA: TGCAGCGTTGGTGTCGGACCGATTGAAGCTTTCTTT
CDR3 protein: CSVGVGPIEAFF

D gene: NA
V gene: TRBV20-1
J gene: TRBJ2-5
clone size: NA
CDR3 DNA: TGCAGTGCTCCTGATAGGAGAAAAGAGACCCAGTACTTC
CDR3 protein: CSAPDRRKETQYF

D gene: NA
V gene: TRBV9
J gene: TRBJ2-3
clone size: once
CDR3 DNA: TGTGCCAGCAGCGTAGATGCCTGGGACGGGATTGTCAATACGCAGTATTTT
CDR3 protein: CASSVDAWDGIVNTQYF

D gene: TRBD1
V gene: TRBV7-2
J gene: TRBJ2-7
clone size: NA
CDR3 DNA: TGTGCCAGCAGCTTAGCGCAGGGGACAGGGGGCAACGAGCAGTACTTC
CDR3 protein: CASSLAQGTGGNEQYF

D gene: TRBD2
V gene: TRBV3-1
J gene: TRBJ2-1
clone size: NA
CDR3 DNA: TGTGCCAGCAGCCAAGAAGTGGGGAGGGGCTATGAGCAGTTCTTC
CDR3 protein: CASSQEVGRGYEQFF

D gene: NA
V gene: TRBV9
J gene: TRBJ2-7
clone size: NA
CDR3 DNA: TGTGCCAGCAGCATTGTCGGGTCTGGGGAGCAGTACTTC
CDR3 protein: CASSIVGSGEQYF

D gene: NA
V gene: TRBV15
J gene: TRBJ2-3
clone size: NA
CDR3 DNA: TGTGCCACCAGCAGAGATTATGGGGAGGCAGATACGCAGTATTTT
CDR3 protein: CATSRDYGEADTQYF

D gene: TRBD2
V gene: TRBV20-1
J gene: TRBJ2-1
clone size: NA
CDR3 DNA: TGCAGTGCTAGAGGTCTGGACTGGACTAGCGGAGAATACAATGAGCAGTTCTTC
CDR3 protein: CSARGLDWTSGEYNEQFF

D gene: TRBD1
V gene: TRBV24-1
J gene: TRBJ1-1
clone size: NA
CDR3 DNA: TGTGCCACCAGGGGGAACAGGGGGCAGAACACTGAAGCTTTCTTT
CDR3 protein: CATRGNRGQNTEAFF

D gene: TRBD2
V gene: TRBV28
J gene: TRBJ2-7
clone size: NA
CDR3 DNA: TGTGCCAGCAGTTTATCCCTAGCGGGCCCCTCTCTGTACGAGCAGTACTTC
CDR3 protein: CASSLSLAGPSLYEQYF

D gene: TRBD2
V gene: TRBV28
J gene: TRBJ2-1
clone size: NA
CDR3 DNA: TGTGCCAGCAAGACTAGCGGGAGGTGGAATGAGCAGTTCTTC
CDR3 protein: CASKTSGRWNEQFF

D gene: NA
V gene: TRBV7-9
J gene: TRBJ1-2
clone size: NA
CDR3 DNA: TGTGCCAGCAGCCCCCGAGGAGGTTGGGCTAACTATGGCTACACCTTC
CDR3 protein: CASSPRGGWANYGYTF

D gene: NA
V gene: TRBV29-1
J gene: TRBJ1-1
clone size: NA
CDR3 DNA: TGCAGCGTGGTCGGACGGGTGATGAACACTGAAGCTTTCTTT
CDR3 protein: CSVVGRVMNTEAFF

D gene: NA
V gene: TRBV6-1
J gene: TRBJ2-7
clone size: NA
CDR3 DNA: TGTGCCAGCACCCCCTTGGGGCAGGGGTGGGAGCAGTACTTC
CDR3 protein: CASTPLGQGWEQYF

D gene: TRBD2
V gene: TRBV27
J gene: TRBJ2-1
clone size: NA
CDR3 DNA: TGTGCCAGCAGTTTCCTGCCACTAGCGGGGGGATACAATGAGCAGTTCTTC
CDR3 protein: CASSFLPLAGGYNEQFF

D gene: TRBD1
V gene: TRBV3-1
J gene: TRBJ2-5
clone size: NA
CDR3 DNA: TGTGCCAGCAGCCGAAGACAGGGGGCCAAGACCCAGTACTTC
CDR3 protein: CASSRRQGAKTQYF

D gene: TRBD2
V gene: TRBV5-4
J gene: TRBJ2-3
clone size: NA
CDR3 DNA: TGTGCCAGCAGCTTGTTCGTAGCGGGAGGAACAGATACGCAGTATTTT
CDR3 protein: CASSLFVAGGTDTQYF

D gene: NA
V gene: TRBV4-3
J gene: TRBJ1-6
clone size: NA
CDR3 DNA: TGCGCCAGCAGCCAAGGGACTTCTAATTCACCCCTCCACTTT
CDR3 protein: CASSQGTSNSPLHF

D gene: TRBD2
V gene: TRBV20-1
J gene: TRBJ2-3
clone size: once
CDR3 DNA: TGCAGTGCCAAAGAATCGACTAGCGGGAGAACAGATACGCAGTATTTT
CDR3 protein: CSAKESTSGRTDTQYF

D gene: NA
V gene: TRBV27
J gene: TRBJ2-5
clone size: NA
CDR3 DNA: TGTGCCAGCAGTCCGGGGGCCGAGACCCAGTACTTC
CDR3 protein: CASSPGAETQYF

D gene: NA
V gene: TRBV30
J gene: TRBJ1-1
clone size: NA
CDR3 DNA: TGTGCCGTTATACGGGGGACAAAAGCTTTCTTT
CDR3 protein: CAVIRGTKAFF

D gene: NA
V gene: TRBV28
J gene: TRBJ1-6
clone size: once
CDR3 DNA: TGTGCCAGCAGAACGACCACCAATTCACCCCTCCACTTT
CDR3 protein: CASRTTTNSPLHF

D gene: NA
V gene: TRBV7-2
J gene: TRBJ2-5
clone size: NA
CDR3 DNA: TGTGCCAGCAGCTTATTCCGAGGGGCTCAAGAGACCCAGTACTTC
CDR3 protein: CASSLFRGAQETQYF

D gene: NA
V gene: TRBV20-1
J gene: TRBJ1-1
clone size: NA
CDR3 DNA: TGCAGTGCTAGCATAACAGGGCTGAACACTGAAGCTTTCTTT
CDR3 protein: CSASITGLNTEAFF

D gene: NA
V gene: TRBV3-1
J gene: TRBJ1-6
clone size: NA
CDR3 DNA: TGTGCCAGCAGCCAAGTGGGGGGGAGCTCCTATAATTCACCCCTCCACTTT
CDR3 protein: CASSQVGGSSYNSPLHF

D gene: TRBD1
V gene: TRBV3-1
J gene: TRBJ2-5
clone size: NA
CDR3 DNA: TGTGCCAGCAGCCAAGAGGGACAGGGAGGGGAGACCCAGTACTTC
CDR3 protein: CASSQEGQGGETQYF

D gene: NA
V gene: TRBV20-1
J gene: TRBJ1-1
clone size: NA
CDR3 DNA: TGCAGTGCTAGGGAGGGGCTGGCGAACACTGAAGCTTTCTTT
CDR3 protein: CSAREGLANTEAFF

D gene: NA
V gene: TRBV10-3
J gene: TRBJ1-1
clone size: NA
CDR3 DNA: TGTGCCACCCGCCTTTTGACAGGTCTAACTGAAGCTTTCTTT
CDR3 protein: CATRLLTGLTEAFF

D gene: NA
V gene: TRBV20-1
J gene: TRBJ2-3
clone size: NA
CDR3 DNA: TGCAGTGCTCCCCACGGGACGACTAGCACAGATACGCAGTATTTT
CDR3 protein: CSAPHGTTSTDTQYF

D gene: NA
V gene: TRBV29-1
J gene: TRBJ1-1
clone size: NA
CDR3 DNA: TGCAGCGTCCTAGGGGACACTGAAGCTTTCTTT
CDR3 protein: CSVLGDTEAFF

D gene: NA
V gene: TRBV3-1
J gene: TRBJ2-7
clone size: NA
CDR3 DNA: TGTGCCAGCAGCCGACAGCCGGAAACCTACGAGCAGTACTTC
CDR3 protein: CASSRQPETYEQYF

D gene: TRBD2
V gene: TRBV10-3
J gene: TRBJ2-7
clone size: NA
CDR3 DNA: TGTGCCATCAGTGAGTCTCCCCCCTCAGCGGGAGCTTCGGACGAGCAGTACTTC
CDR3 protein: CAISESPPSAGASDEQYF

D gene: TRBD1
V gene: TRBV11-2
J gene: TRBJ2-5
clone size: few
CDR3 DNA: TGTGCCAGCAGCCGGGACAGGGGAGAGACCCAGTACTTC
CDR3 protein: CASSRDRGETQYF

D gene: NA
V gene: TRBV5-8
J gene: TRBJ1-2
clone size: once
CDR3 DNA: TGTGCCAGCAGCTTGGGTACATCATTAAACTATGGCTACACCTTC
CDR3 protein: CASSLGTSLNYGYTF

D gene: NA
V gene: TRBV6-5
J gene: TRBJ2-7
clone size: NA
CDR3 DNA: TGTGCCAGCAGTTACGGACCCGAAGGAACGGCCCAGTACTTC
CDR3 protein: CASSYGPEGTAQYF

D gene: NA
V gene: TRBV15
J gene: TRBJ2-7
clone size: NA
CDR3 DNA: TGTGCCACCAGCAGAGATGTTTCCCAGAAGCAGTACTTC
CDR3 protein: CATSRDVSQKQYF

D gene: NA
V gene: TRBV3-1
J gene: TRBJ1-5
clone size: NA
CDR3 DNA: TGTGCCAGCAGCCAAGAGGAGAAGGGTAATCAGCCCCAGCATTTT
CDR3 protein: CASSQEEKGNQPQHF

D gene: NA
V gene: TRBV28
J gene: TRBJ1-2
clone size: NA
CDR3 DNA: TGTGCCAGCGGTTGGGTAGGAGGCTACACCTTC
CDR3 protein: CASGWVGGYTF

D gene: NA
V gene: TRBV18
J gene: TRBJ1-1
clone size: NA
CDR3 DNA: TGTGCCAGCTCGCACTTAAAGGACTCTGAAGCTTTCTTT
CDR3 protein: CASSHLKDSEAFF

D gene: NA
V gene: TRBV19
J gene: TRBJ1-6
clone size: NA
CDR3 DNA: TGTGCCAGTAGTCCTGGGGATTCACCCCTCCACTTT
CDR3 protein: CASSPGDSPLHF

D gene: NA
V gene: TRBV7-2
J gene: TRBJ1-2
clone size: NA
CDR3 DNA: TGTGCCAGCAGCTTAGCGGTTCTGGGGATGAGTGGCTACACCTTC
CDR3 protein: CASSLAVLGMSGYTF

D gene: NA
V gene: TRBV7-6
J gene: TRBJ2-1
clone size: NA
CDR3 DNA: TGTGCCAGCAGCTTAACTTCGGGCGGGGTCCTGTACAATGAGCAGTTCTTC
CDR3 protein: CASSLTSGGVLYNEQFF

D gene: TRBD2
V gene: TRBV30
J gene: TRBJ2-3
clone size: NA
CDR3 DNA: TGTGCCTGGAGTAGGTTAGCGGGGGGCACAGATACGCAGTATTTT
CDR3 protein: CAWSRLAGGTDTQYF

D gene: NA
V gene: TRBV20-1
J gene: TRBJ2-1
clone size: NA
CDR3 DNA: TGCAGTGCTAGAGGCGGGATGCGTGAGCAGTTCTTC
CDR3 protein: CSARGGMREQFF

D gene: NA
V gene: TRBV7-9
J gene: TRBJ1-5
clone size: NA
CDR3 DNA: TGTGCCAGCAGCTTGTTGGGTAGCAATCAGCCCCAGCATTTT
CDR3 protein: CASSLLGSNQPQHF